This record looks at one TCR beta chain sequence and its context. Its cognate antigen is unknown. TCRdb's table, derived via immunoSEQ multiplex PCR, lists solely in-frame clones and lacks some. The sample lists roughly 77,000 clones, 90% occurring once. Second-dose intervals near 4 or 12 weeks were combined. The sample comes from a study of T cell responses to AZD1222 COVID-19 vaccine. Study-level results: The donors showed a predominance of white British ancestry and of females, with possible underestimation of clonal diversity. Reports say nearly half of spike-specific TCRs go after unmutated variant regions.

The material was peripheral blood, obtained 28 days after the second AZD1222 dose. This TCR derives from an adult who received the AZD1222 COVID-19 vaccine.

CDR3 region: CASTRSGGQSGGYTF. In DNA form, the CDR3 reads TGTGCCAGCACTCGTTCCGGGGGCCAGTCTGGGGGCTACACCTTC. The gene calls are TRBV2 and TRBJ1-2; D might be TRBD1 (6 bases). Trimming removed 7 bases from V and 8 bases from J, with 23 bases in between. The CDR3 is 15 residues long. CDR1 and CDR2 (germline): SNHLY, FYNNEI.